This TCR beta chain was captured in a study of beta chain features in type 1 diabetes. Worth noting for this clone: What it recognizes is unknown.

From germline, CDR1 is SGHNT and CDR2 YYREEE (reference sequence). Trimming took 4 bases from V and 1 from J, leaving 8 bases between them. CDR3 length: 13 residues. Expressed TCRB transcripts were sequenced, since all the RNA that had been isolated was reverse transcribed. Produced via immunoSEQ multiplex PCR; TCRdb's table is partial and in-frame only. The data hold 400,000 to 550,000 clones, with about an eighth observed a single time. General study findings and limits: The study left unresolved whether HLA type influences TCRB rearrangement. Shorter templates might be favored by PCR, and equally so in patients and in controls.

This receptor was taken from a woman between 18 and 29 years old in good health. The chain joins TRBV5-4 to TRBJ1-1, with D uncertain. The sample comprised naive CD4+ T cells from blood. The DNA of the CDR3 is TGTGCCAGCAGCGTGACCTCGAACACTGAAGCTTTCTTT. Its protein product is CASSVTSNTEAFF.